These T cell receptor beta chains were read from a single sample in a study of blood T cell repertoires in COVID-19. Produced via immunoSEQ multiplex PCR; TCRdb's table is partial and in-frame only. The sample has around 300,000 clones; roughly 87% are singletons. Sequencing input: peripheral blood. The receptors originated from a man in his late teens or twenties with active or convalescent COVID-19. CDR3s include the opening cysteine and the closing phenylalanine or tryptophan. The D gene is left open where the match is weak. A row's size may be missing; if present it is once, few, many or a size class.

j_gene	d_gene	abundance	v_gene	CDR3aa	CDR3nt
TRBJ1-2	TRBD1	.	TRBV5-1	CASSLVGGQGGYGYTF	TGCGCCAGCAGCCTGGTCGGGGGACAGGGTGGTTATGGCTACACCTTC
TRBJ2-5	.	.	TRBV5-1	CASSLWGPIRGETQYF	TGCGCCAGCAGCTTGTGGGGCCCCATCCGCGGAGAGACCCAGTACTTC
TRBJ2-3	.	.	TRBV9	CASSQAGVPTDTQYF	TGTGCCAGCAGCCAGGCCGGGGTCCCCACAGATACGCAGTATTTT
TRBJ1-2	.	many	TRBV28	CASRELYRVWSRYGYTF	TGTGCCAGCAGGGAACTCTACAGGGTTTGGAGCAGATATGGCTACACCTTC
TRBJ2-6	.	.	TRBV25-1	CASTYSGANVLTF	TGTGCCAGCACCTACTCTGGGGCCAACGTCCTGACTTTC
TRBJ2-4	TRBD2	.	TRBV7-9	CASSGLAGEGKNIQYF	TGTGCCAGCAGCGGACTAGCGGGAGAGGGCAAAAACATTCAGTACTTC
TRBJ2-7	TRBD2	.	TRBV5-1	CASSRTGLAGEQYF	TGCGCCAGCAGCAGAACGGGACTAGCGGGAGAGCAGTACTTC
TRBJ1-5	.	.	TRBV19	CASSIVGQVESNQPQHF	TGTGCCAGTAGTATAGTGGGGCAGGTGGAGAGCAATCAGCCCCAGCATTTT
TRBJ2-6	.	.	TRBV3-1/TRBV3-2	CASSLLVSGANVLTF	TGTGCCAGCAGCCTCCTCGTCTCTGGGGCCAACGTCCTGACTTTC
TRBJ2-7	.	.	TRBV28	CASRDTGQNSYEQYF	TGTGCCAGCAGGGATACGGGTCAGAACTCCTACGAGCAGTACTTC
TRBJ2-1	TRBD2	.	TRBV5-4	CASSLPGTSAVEQFF	TGTGCCAGCAGCTTGCCTGGGACTAGCGCGGTTGAGCAGTTCTTC
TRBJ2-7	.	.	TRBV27	CASSFGITYEQYF	TGTGCCAGCAGTTTCGGGATTACCTACGAGCAGTACTTC
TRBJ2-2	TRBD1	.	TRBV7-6	CASSFGTGNTGELFF	TGTGCCAGCAGCTTTGGGACAGGGAACACCGGGGAGCTGTTTTTT
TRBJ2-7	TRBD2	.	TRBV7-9	CASSPGTSESYEQYF	TGTGCCAGCAGCCCGGGGACTAGCGAATCCTACGAGCAGTACTTC
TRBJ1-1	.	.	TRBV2	CASSPWALGTEAFF	TGTGCCAGCAGTCCCTGGGCGCTGGGCACTGAAGCTTTCTTT
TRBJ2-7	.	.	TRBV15	CATSRGGATYEQYF	TGTGCCACCAGCAGGGGCGGGGCCACCTACGAGCAGTACTTC
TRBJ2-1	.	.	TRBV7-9	CASSLDSNEQFF	TGTGCCAGCAGCTTGGACAGCAATGAGCAGTTCTTC
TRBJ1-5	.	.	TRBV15	CATSSDDPGEWGQPQHF	TGTGCCACCAGCAGTGATGACCCAGGGGAATGGGGTCAGCCCCAGCATTTT
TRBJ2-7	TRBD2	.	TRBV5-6	CASSDLAGAYYEQYF	TGTGCCAGCAGCGATCTAGCGGGAGCGTACTACGAGCAGTACTTC
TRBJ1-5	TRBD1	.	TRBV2	CASSEIFWDRQPTSQPQHF	TGTGCCAGCAGTGAAATTTTTTGGGACAGGCAACCCACATCCCAGCCCCAGCATTTT
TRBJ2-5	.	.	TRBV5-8	CASSLALAYETQYF	TGTGCCAGCAGCTTGGCACTAGCCTATGAGACCCAGTACTTC
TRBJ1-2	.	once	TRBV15	CATSRDLVAGYTF	TGTGCCACCAGCAGAGATTTGGTGGCTGGCTACACCTTC
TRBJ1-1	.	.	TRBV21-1	CASSKGPPLEFNTEAFF	TGTGCCAGCAGCAAAGGGCCCCCGCTGGAGTTTAACACTGAAGCTTTCTTT
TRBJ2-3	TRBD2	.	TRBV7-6	CASSSTSARDTQYF	TGTGCCAGCAGCTCGACTAGCGCTCGAGATACGCAGTATTTT
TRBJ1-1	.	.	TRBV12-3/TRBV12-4	CASSFYTTEAFF	TGTGCCAGCAGCTTCTATACCACTGAAGCTTTCTTT
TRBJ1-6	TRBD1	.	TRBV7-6	CASSARGLENSPLHF	TGTGCCAGCAGCGCCAGGGGGCTCGAAAATTCACCCCTCCACTTT
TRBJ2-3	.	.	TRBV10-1	CASSESGLSTDTQYF	TGCGCCAGCAGTGAGTCGGGGCTAAGCACAGATACGCAGTATTTT
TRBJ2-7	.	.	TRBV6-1	CASSDYQYRAQGLYEQYF	TGTGCCAGCAGTGACTACCAGTACAGGGCCCAGGGGCTCTACGAGCAGTACTTC
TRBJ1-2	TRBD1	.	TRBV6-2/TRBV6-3	CASTPRDRRYTF	TGTGCCAGCACCCCCCGGGACAGGCGCTACACCTTC
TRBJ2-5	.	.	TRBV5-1	CASSPGGSETQYF	TGCGCCAGCAGCCCGGGTGGTTCCGAGACCCAGTACTTC
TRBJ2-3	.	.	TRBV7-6	CASSLADTTDTQYF	TGTGCCAGCAGCTTAGCAGACACCACAGATACGCAGTATTTT
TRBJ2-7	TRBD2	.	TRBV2	CASSDQSLAGEYEQYF	TGTGCCAGCAGTGATCAGTCCCTAGCGGGAGAGTACGAGCAGTACTTC
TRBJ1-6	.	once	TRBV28	CASRISSYNSPLHF	TGTGCCAGCAGAATTAGCTCCTATAATTCACCCCTCCACTTT
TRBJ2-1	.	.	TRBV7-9	CASSLGPIYNEQFF	TGTGCCAGCAGCTTGGGCCCGATCTACAATGAGCAGTTCTTC
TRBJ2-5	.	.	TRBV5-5	CASSLDGTQETQYF	TGTGCCAGCAGCTTGGATGGCACGCAAGAGACCCAGTACTTC
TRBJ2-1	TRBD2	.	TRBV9	CASSVGSSGYNEQFF	TGTGCCAGCAGCGTAGGGTCTAGCGGTTACAATGAGCAGTTCTTC
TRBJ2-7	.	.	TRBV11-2	CASTYVAGKAEQYF	TGTGCCAGCACCTACGTGGCGGGGAAAGCGGAGCAGTACTTC
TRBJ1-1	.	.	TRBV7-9	CASSFYFEAFF	TGTGCCAGCAGCTTTTATTTTGAAGCTTTCTTT
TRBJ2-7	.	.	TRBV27	CASSPSLGTPYEQYF	TGTGCCAGCAGTCCGAGTTTGGGGACACCATACGAGCAGTACTTC
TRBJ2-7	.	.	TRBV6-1	CASSDPARVHNYEQYF	TGTGCCAGCAGTGACCCCGCCAGGGTGCATAACTACGAGCAGTACTTC
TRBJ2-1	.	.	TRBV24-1	CATSDARGANEQFF	TGTGCCACCAGTGACGCCCGGGGGGCGAATGAGCAGTTCTTC
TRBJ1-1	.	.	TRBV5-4	CASSQDRNTEAFF	TGTGCCAGCAGCCAGGACAGGAACACTGAAGCTTTCTTT
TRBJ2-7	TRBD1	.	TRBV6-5	CASGPGQGYEQYF	TGTGCCAGCGGCCCGGGACAGGGTTACGAGCAGTACTTC
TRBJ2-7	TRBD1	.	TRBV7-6	CASSVGQGVSYEQYF	TGTGCCAGCAGCGTAGGACAGGGGGTCTCCTACGAGCAGTACTTC